This T cell receptor (beta chain) is drawn from a study of blood T cell repertoires in COVID-19. Background on the study: Donors in the United States, Italy and Spain gave samples during acute or convalescent COVID-19. Sample material is recorded as cDNA or gDNA derived from T cells, B-cell-depleted T cells, or PBMCs.

In the source study's methods: Amplification from reference gene primers served as the basis for estimated nucleated cell counts. This table comes from immunoSEQ multiplex PCR, and its TCRdb copy is limited to in-frame clones, with some not included. For V, J and clone size, that table is used; D and trimming come from the DNA. The table records about 100,000 clones, 88% of them present only once. Losses at the gene ends were 4 bases for V and 6 bases for J; bases not matched to a gene: 4. The germline CDR1 and CDR2 sequences are MNHEY and SMNVEV (reference sequence). The CDR3 has 14 residues. This chain connects TRBV27 to TRBJ1-5; TRBD1 agrees at 9 bases. The clonotype originates from a human donor in a cohort sampled during active COVID-19. Input material: peripheral blood. CDR3 coding DNA: TGTGCCAGCAGTTCGGGACAGGGACCTCAGCCCCAGCATTTT. Translating it yields CASSSGQGPQPQHF.